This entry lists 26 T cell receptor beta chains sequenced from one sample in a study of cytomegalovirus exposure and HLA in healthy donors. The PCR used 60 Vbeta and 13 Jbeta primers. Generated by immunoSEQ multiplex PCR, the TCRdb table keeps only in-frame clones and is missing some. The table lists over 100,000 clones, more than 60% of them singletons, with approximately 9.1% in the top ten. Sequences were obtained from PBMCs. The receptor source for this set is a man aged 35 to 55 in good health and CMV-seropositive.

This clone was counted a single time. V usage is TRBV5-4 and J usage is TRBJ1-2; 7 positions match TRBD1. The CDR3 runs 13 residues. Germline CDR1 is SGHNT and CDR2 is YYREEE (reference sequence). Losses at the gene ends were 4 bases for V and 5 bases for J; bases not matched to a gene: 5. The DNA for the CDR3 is TGTGCCAGCAGCACAGGACAGGTATATGGCTACACCTTC. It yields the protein CASSTGQVYGYTF.

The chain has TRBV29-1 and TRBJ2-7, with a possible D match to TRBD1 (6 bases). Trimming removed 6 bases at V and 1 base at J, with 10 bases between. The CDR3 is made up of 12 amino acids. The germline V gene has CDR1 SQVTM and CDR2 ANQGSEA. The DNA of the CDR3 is TGCAGCGTATTGACAGGTTCCTACGAGCAGTACTTC. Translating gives CSVLTGSYEQYF.

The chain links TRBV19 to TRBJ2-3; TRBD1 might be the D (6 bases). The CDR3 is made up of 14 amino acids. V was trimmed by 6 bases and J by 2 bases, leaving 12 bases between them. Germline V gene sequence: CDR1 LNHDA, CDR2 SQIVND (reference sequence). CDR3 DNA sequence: TGTGCCAGTAGCCACAGGGACCCCACAGATACGCAGTATTTT. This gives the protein CASSHRDPTDTQYF.

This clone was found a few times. CDR3 DNA sequence: TGCGCCAGCGGCCGACAGGGGGCCGGCACTGAAGCTTTCTTT. The encoded protein is CASGRQGAGTEAFF. The chain employs TRBV5-1 and TRBJ1-1; 10 nucleotides agree with TRBD1. The CDR3 has 14 amino acids. Per germline, CDR1 SGHRS and CDR2 YFSETQ. The V and J ends lost 7 bases and 4 bases, in that order; junction bases with no gene match: 7.

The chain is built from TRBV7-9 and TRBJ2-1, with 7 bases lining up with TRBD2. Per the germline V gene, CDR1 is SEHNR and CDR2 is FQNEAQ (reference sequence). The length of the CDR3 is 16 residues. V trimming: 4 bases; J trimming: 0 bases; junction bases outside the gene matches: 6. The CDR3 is CASSSLAESSYNEQFF. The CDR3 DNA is TGTGCCAGCAGCTCCCTAGCGGAGAGCTCCTACAATGAGCAGTTCTTC.

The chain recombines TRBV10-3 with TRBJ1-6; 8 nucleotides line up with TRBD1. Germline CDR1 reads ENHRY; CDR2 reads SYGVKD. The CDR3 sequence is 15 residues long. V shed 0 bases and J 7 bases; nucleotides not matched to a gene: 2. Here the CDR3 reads CAISESPGGNSPLHF. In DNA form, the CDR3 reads TGTGCCATCAGTGAGTCCCCAGGGGGCAATTCACCCCTCCACTTT.

CDR3 residues: CASSPGTGNDEQYF. In nucleotides, the CDR3 is TGTGCCAGCAGTCCCGGGACAGGGAACGACGAGCAGTACTTC. The chain links TRBV6-1 to TRBJ2-7, with 9 bases aligning to TRBD1. The CDR3 length is 14 residues. Germline V gene sequence: CDR1 MNHNS, CDR2 SASEGT. Trimming cost V 5 bases and J 5 bases; bases outside gene matches: 7.

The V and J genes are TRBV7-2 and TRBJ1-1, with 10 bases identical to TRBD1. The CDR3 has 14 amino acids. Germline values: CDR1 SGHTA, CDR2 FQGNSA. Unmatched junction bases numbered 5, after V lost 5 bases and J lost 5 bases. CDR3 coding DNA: TGTGCCAGCAGCCTCGACAGGGGGCTAACTGAAGCTTTCTTT. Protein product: CASSLDRGLTEAFF.

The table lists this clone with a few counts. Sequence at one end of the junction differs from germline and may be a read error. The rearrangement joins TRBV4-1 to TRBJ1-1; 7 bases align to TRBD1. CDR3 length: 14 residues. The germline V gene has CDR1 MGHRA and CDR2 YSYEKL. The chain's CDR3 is CASSRTGAPGLIVF. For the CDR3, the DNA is TGCGCCAGCAGCCGAACAGGGGCCCCGGGGCTGATCGTTTTT.

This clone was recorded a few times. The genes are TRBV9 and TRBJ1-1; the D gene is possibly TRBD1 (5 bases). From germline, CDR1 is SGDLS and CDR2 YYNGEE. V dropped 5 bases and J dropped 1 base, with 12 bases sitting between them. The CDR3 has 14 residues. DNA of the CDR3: TGTGCCAGCAGAGGAAATCAGGGGAACACTGAAGCTTTCTTT. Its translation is CASRGNQGNTEAFF.

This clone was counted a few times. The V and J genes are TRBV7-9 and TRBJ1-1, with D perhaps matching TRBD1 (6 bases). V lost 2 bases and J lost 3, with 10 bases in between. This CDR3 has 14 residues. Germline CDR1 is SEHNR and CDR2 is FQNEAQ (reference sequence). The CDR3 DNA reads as TGTGCCAGCAGCTTACAGGGGTTGGACACTGAAGCTTTCTTT. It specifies CASSLQGLDTEAFF.

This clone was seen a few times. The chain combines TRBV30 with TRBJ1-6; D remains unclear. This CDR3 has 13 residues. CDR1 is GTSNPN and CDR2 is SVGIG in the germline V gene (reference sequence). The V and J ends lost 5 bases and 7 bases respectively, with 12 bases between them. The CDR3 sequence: CAWGSGLNSPLHF. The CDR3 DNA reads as TGTGCCTGGGGAAGCGGGTTGAATTCACCCCTCCACTTT.

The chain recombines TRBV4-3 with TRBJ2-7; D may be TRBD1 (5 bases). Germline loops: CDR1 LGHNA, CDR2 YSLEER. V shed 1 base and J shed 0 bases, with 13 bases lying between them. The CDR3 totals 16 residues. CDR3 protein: CASSQGSDQGSYEQYF. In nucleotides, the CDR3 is TGCGCCAGCAGCCAAGGGTCGGACCAGGGCTCCTACGAGCAGTACTTC.

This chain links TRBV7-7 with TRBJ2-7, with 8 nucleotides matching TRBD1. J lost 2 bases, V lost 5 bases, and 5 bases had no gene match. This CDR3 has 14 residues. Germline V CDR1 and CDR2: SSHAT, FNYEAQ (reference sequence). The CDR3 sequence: CASSPGTGPYEQYF. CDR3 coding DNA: TGTGCCAGCAGCCCCGGGACAGGACCCTACGAGCAGTACTTC. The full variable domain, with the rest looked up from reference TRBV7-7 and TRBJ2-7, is GAGVSQSPRYKVTKRGQDVTLRCDPISSHATLYWYQQALGQGPEFLTYFNYEAQPDKSGLPSDRFSAERPEGSISTLTIQRTEQRDSAMYRCASSPGTGPYEQYFGPGTRLTVT.

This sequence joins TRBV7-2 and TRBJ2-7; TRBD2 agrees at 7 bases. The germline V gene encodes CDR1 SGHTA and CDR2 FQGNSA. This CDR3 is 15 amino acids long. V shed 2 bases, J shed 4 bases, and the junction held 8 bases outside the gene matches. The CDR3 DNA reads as TGTGCCAGCAGCTTATTTGCGGGAGATAAGTACGAGCAGTACTTC. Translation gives CASSLFAGDKYEQYF. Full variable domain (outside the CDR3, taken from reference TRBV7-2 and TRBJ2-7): GAGVSQSPSNKVTEKGKDVELRCDPISGHTALYWYRQSLGQGLEFLIYFQGNSAPDKSGLPSDRFSAERTGGSVSTLTIQRTQQEDSAVYLCASSLFAGDKYEQYFGPGTRLTVT.

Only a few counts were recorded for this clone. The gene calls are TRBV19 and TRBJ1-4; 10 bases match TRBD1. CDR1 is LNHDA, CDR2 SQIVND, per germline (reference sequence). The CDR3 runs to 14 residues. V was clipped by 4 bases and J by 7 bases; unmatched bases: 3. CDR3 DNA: TGTGCCAGTAGTAACCGGGACAGGGGTGAAAAACTGTTTTTT. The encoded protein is CASSNRDRGEKLFF.

Here the CDR3 DNA reads TGCGCCAGCAGCCAAGAAAGGGGACTAGGGGGCTACAATGAGCAGTTCTTC. Translated: CASSQERGLGGYNEQFF. The genes are TRBV4-1 and TRBJ2-1; 8 positions match TRBD2. This CDR3 has 17 amino acids. V was clipped by 0 bases and J by 3 bases; unmatched bases: 7. Germline CDR1 is MGHRA and CDR2 is YSYEKL.

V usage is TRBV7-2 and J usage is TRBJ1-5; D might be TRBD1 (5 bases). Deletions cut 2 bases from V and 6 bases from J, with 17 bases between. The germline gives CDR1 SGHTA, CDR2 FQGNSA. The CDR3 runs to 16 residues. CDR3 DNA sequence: TGTGCCAGCAGCTTATCGGGCCAGGTCCAGGGTCAGCCCCAGCATTTT. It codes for CASSLSGQVQGQPQHF. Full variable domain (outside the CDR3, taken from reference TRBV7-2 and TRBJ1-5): GAGVSQSPSNKVTEKGKDVELRCDPISGHTALYWYRQSLGQGLEFLIYFQGNSAPDKSGLPSDRFSAERTGGSVSTLTIQRTQQEDSAVYLCASSLSGQVQGQPQHFGDGTRLSIL.

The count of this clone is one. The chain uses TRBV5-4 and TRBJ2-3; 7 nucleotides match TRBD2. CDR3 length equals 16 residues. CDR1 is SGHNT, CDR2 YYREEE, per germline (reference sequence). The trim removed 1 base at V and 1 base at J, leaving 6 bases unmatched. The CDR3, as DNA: TGTGCCAGCAGCTTGCCCCCTAGCGGAGGCACAGATACGCAGTATTTT. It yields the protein CASSLPPSGGTDTQYF.

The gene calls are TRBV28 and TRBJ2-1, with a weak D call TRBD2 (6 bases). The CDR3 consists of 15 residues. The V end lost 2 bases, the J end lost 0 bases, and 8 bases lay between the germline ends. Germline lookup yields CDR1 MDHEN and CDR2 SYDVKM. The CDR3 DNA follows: TGTGCCAGCAGTTTAGGGGGGAGCTCCTACAATGAGCAGTTCTTC. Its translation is CASSLGGSSYNEQFF. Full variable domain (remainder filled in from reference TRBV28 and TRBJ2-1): DVKVTQSSRYLVKRTGEKVFLECVQDMDHENMFWYRQDPGLGLRLIYFSYDVKMKEKGDIPEGYSVSREKKERFSLILESASTNQTSMYLCASSLGGSSYNEQFFGPGTRLTVL.

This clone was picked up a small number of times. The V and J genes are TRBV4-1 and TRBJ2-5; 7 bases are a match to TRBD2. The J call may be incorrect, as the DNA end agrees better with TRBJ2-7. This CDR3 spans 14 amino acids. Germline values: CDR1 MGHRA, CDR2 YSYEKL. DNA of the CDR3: TGCGCCAGCAGCCAAGCGGGGGGCTCCTACGAGCAGTACTTC. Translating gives CASSQAGGSYEQYF.

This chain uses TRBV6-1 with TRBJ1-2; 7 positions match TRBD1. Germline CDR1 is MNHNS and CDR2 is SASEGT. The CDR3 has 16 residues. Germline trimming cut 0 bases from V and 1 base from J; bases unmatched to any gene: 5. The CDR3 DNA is TGTGCCAGCAGTGAAGCCCACGCAGGGGGTAACTATGGCTACACCTTC. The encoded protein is CASSEAHAGGNYGYTF.

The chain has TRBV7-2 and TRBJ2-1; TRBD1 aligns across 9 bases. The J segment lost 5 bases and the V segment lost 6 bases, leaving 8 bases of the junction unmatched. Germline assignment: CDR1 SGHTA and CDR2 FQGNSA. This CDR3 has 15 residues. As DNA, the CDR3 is TGTGCCAGCAGACCCGGGGACAGGGCCCACAATGAGCAGTTCTTC. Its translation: CASRPGDRAHNEQFF.

The CDR3 DNA is TGTGCCAGCAGTTTAGGGACTAGCGGGAACTACAATGAGCAGTTCTTC. This gives the protein CASSLGTSGNYNEQFF. This rearrangement joins TRBV27 to TRBJ2-1, with 13 bases aligning to TRBD2. The CDR3 sequence is 16 residues long. V lost 2 bases, J lost 3 bases, and 1 base stayed unmatched. CDR1 is MNHEY and CDR2 is SMNVEV in the germline V gene (reference sequence).

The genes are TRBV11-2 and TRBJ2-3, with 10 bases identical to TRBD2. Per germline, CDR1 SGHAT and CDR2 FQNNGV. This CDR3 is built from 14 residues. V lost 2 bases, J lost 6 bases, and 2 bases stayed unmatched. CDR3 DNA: TGTGCCAGCAGCTTACCGGGACTAGCGGATACGCAGTATTTT. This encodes CASSLPGLADTQYF. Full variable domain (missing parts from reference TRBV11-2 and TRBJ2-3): EAGVAQSPRYKIIEKRQSVAFWCNPISGHATLYWYQQILGQGPKLLIQFQNNGVVDDSQLPKDRFSAERLKGVDSTLKIQPAKLEDSAVYLCASSLPGLADTQYFGPGTRLTVL.

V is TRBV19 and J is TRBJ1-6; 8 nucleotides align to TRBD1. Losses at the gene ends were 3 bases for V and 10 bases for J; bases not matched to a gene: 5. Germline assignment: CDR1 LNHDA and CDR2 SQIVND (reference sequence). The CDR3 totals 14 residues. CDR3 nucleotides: TGTGCCAGTAGTATGGCGGACAGGGACTCACCCCTCCACTTT. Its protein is CASSMADRDSPLHF.